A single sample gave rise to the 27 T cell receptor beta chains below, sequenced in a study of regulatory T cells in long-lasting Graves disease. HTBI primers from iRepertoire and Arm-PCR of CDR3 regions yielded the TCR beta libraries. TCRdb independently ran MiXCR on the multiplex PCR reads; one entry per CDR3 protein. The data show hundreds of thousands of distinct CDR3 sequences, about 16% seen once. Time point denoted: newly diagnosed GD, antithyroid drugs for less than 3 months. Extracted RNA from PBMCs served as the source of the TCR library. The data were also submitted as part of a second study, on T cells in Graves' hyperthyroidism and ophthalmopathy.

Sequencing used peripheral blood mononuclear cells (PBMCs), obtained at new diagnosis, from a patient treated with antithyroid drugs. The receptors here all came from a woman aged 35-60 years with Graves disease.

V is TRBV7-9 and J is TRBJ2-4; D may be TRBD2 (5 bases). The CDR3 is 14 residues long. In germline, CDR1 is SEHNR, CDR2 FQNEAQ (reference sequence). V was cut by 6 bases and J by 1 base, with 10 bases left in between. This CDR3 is CASSHEGAKNIQYF. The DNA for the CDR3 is TGTGCCAGCAGTCATGAGGGCGCCAAAAACATTCAGTACTTC. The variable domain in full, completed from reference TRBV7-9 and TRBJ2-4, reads DTGVSQNPRHKITKRGQNVTFRCDPISEHNRLYWYRQTLGQGPEFLTYFQNEAQLEKSRLLSDRFSAERPKGSFSTLEIQRTEQGDSAMYLCASSHEGAKNIQYFGAGTRLSVL.

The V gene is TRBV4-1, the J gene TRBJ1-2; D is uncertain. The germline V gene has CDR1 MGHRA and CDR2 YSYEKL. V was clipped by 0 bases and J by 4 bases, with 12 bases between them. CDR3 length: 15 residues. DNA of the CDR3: TGCGCCAGCAGCCAAGAACCGGGGTTACTCTATGGCTACACCTTC. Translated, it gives CASSQEPGLLYGYTF.

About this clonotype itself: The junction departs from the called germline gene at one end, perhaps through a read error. In DNA form, the CDR3 reads TGTGCCACCAGTGATTTGGGCGGGGGACCCAATGAGCAGTTCTTC. This gives the protein CATSDLGGGPNEQFF. This chain uses TRBV12-3 or TRBV12-4 with TRBJ2-1; TRBD2 aligns across 7 bases. The CDR3 is 15 residues long.

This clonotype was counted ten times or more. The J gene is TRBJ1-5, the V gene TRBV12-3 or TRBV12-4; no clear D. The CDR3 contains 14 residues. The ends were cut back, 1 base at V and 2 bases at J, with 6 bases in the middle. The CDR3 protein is CASSLGNGNQPQHF. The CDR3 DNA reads TGTGCCAGCAGTTTAGGGAACGGCAATCAGCCCCAGCATTTT.

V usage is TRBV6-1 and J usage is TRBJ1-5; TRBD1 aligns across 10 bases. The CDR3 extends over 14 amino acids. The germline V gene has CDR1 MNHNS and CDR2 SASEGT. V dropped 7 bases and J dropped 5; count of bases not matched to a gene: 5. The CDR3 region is CASTDRGPDQPQHF. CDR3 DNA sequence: TGTGCCAGCACTGACAGGGGGCCCGATCAGCCCCAGCATTTT.

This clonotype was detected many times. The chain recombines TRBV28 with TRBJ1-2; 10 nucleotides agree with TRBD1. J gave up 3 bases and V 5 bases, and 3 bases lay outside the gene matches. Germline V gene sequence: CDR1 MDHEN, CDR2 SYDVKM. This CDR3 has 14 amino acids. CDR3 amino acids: CASSEGTGDYGYTF. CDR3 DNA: TGTGCCAGCAGTGAAGGGACAGGGGACTATGGCTACACCTTC.

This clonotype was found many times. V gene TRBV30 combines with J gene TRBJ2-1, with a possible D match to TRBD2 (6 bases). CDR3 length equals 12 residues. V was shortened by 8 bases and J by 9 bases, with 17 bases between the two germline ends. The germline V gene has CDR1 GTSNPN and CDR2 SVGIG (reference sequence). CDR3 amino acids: CAGLAEKGEQFF. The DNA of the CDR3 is TGTGCCGGATTAGCGGAGAAGGGTGAGCAGTTCTTC.

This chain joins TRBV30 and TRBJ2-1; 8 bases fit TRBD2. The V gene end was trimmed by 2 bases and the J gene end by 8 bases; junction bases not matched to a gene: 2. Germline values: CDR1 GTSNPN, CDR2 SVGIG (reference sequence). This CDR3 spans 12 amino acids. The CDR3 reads CAWSKREHEQFF. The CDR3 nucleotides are TGTGCCTGGAGTAAGCGGGAGCATGAGCAGTTCTTC.

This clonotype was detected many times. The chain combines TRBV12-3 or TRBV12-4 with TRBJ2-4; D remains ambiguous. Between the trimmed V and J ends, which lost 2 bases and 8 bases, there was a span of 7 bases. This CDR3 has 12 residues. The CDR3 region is CASSLSRDIQYF. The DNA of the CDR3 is TGTGCCAGCAGTTTATCACGGGACATTCAGTACTTC.

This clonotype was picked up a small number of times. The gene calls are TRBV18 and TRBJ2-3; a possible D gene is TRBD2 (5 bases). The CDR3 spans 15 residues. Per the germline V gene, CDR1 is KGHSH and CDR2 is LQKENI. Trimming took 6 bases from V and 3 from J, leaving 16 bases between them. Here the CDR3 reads CASSPTQRATDTQYF. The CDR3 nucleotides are TGTGCCAGCTCCCCGACCCAGAGGGCAACAGATACGCAGTATTTT. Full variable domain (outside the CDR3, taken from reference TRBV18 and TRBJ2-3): NAGVMQNPRHLVRRRGQEARLRCSPMKGHSHVYWYRQLPEEGLKFMVYLQKENIIDESGMPKERFSAEFPKEGPSILRIQQVVRGDSAAYFCASSPTQRATDTQYFGPGTRLTVL.

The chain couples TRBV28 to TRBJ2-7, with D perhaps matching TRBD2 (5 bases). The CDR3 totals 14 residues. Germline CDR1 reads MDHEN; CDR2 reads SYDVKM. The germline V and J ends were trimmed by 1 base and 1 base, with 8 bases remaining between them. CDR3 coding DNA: TGTGCCAGCAGTTTATTGGGAGAATCCTACGAGCAGTACTTC. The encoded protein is CASSLLGESYEQYF.

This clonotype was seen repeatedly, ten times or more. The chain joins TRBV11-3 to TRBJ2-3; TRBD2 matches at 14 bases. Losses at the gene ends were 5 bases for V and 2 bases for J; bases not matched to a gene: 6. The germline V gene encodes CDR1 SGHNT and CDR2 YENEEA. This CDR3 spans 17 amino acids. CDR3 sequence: CASSPRTSGGNTDTQYF. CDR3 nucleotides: TGTGCCAGCAGCCCTCGGACTAGCGGGGGGAACACAGATACGCAGTATTTT.

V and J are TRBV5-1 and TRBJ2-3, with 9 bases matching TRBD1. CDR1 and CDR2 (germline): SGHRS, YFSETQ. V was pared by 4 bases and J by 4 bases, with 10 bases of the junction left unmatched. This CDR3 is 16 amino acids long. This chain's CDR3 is CASSPPGQGKPDTQYF. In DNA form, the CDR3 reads TGCGCCAGCAGCCCCCCGGGACAGGGAAAACCAGATACGCAGTATTTT.

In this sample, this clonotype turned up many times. The CDR3 DNA follows: TGCGCCAGCAGGGTTGACAGTTGGACTGAAGCTTTCTTT. Its protein product is CASRVDSWTEAFF. V gene TRBV5-1 combines with J gene TRBJ1-1, with D perhaps matching TRBD1 (5 bases). V was shortened by 5 bases and J by 5 bases, with 13 bases between the two germline ends. CDR3 length: 13 amino acids. Germline-derived CDR1 and CDR2 are SGHRS and YFSETQ.

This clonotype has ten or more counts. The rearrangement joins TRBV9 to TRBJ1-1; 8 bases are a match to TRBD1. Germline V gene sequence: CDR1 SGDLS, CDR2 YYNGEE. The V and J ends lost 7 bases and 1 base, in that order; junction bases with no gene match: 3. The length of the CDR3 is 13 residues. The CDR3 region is CASGTGRNTEAFF. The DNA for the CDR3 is TGTGCCAGCGGGACAGGACGGAACACTGAAGCTTTCTTT.

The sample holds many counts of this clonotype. The CDR3 coding sequence is TGCGCCAGCAGCTTGGGGGCTAGCGGGGGGGCGGACGAGCAGTTCTTC. This translates into CASSLGASGGADEQFF. V and J are TRBV5-1 and TRBJ2-1; the match to TRBD2 covers 12 bases. Germline V gene sequence: CDR1 SGHRS, CDR2 YFSETQ. The CDR3 runs 16 residues. V trimming: 0 bases; J trimming: 10 bases; junction bases outside the gene matches: 8.

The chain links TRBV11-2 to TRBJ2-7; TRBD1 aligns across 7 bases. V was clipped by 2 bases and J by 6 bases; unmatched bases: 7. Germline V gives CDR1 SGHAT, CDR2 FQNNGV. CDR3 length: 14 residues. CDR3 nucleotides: TGTGCCAGCAGCTTACCAAACAGGGGTTCCGAGCAGTACTTC. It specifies CASSLPNRGSEQYF. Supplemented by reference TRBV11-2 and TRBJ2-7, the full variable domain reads EAGVAQSPRYKIIEKRQSVAFWCNPISGHATLYWYQQILGQGPKLLIQFQNNGVVDDSQLPKDRFSAERLKGVDSTLKIQPAKLEDSAVYLCASSLPNRGSEQYFGPGTRLTVT.

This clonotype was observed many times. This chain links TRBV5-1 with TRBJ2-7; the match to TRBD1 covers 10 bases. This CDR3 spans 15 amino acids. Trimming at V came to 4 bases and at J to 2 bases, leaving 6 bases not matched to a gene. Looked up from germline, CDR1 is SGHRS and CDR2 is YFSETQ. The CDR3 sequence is CASSLGTGDPYEQYF. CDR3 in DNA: TGCGCCAGCAGCCTAGGGACAGGGGATCCCTACGAGCAGTACTTC. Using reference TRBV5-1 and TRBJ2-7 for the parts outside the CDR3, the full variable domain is KAGVTQTPRYLIKTRGQQVTLSCSPISGHRSVSWYQQTPGQGLQFLFEYFSETQRNKGNFPGRFSGRQFSNSRSEMNVSTLELGDSALYLCASSLGTGDPYEQYFGPGTRLTVT.

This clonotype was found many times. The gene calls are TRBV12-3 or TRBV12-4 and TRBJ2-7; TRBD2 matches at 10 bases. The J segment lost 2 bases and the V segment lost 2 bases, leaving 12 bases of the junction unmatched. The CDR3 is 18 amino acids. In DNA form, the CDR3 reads TGTGCCAGCAGTTTAAGTTTCTGGACTCTAGCGGGGGCCTACGAGCAGTACTTC. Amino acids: CASSLSFWTLAGAYEQYF.

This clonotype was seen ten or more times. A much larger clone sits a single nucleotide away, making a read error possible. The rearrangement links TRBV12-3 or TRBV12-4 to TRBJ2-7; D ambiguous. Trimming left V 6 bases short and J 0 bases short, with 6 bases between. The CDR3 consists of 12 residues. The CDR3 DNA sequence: TGTGCCAGCAGACCTAGCTCCTACGAGCAGTACTTC. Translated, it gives CASRPSSYEQYF.

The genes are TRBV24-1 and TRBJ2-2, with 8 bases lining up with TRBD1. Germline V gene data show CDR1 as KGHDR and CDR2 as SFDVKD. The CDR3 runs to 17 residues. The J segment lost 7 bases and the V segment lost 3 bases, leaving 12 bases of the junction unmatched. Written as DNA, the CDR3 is TGTGCCACCAGTGATGGGACTCAGGGGGCGCCGGGCGGGGAGCTGTTTTTT. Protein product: CATSDGTQGAPGGELFF.

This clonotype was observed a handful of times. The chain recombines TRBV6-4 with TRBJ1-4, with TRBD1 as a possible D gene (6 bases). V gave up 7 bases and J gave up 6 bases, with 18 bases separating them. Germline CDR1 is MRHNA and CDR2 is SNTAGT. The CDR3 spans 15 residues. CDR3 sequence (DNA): TGTGCCAGCACCGACGCCAGACAGGTTTATGAAAAACTGTTTTTT. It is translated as CASTDARQVYEKLFF.

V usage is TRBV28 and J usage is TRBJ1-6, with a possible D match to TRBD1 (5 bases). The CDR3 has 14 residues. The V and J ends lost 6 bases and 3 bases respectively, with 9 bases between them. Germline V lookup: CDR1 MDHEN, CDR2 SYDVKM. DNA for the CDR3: TGTGCCAGCAGGGGGGTGATCTATAATTCACCCCTCCACTTT. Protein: CASRGVIYNSPLHF.

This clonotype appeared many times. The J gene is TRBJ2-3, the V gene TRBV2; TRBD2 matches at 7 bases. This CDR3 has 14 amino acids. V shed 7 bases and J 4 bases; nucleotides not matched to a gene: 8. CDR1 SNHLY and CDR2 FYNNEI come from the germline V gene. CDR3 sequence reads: CASTEGGPADTQYF. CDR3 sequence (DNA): TGTGCCAGCACCGAGGGAGGGCCCGCAGATACGCAGTATTTT. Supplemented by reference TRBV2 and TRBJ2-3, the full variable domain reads EPEVTQTPSHQVTQMGQEVILRCVPISNHLYFYWYRQILGQKVEFLVSFYNNEISEKSEIFDDQFSVERPDGSNFTLKIRSTKLEDSAMYFCASTEGGPADTQYFGPGTRLTVL.

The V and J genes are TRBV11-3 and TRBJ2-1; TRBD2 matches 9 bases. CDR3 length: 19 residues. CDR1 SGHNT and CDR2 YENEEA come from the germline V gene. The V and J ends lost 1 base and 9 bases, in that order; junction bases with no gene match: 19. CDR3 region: CASSLGEWGGGAKDGEQFF. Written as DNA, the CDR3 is TGTGCCAGCAGCTTAGGAGAGTGGGGCGGGGGGGCCAAGGACGGTGAGCAGTTCTTC.

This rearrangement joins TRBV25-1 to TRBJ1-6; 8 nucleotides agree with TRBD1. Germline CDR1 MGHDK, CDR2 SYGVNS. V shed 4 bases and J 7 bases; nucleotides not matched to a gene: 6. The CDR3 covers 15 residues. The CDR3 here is CASSVAGTGNSPLHF. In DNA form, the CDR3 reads TGTGCCAGCAGTGTGGCCGGGACAGGAAATTCACCCCTCCACTTT. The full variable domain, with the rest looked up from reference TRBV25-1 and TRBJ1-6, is EADIYQTPRYLVIGTGKKITLECSQTMGHDKMYWYQQDPGMELHLIHYSYGVNSTEKGDLSSESTVSRIRTEHFPLTLESARPSHTSQYLCASSVAGTGNSPLHFGNGTRLTVT.

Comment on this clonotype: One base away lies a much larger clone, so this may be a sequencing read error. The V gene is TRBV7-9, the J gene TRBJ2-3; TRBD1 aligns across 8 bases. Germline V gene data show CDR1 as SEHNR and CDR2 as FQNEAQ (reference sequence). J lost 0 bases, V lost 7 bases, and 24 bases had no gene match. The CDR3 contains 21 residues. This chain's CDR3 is CASTPRRLLTGVGYSTDTQYF. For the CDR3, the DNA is TGTGCCAGCACCCCCCGGAGATTATTGACAGGGGTGGGGTACAGCACAGATACGCAGTATTTT.